One and the same sample provided the 25 T cell receptor beta chains below, sequenced in a study of shared clonotypes between healthy human individuals. Clones were read by immunoSEQ multiplex PCR, and TCRdb kept only the in-frame ones, dropping some. The sample carries about 1.1 million clones, around three quarters recorded once. The sequencing input was memory CD4+ T cells from PBMCs. Documented subset: CD45RA-negative fraction. The receptors come from a man younger than 35 in good health. Some clones in this sample may be carry-over from other donors' samples.

The CDR3 reads CATTLAGGLSYEQYF. CDR3 bases: TGTGCCACGACGCTAGCGGGAGGACTCTCCTACGAGCAGTACTTC. The V and J genes are TRBV2 and TRBJ2-7, with 11 bases fitting TRBD2. The junction had 8 bases not matched to a gene; V was cut back by 10 bases and J by 0 bases. CDR3 length: 15 amino acids. Germline V lookup: CDR1 SNHLY, CDR2 FYNNEI.

V usage is TRBV7-6 and J usage is TRBJ2-1; 7 nucleotides line up with TRBD2. CDR3 length: 17 residues. Germline V gene lookup returns CDR1 SGHVS and CDR2 FNYEAQ. Losses at the gene ends were 1 base for V and 9 bases for J; bases not matched to a gene: 15. CDR3 in DNA: TGTGCCAGCAGCTTAGGATACGGGAGGCCCCTTAGTAGTGAGCAGTTCTTC. Its translation is CASSLGYGRPLSSEQFF.

This clone occurred once. The chain carries TRBV2 and TRBJ1-2; TRBD1 might be the D (6 bases). Trimming stripped 4 bases from V and 0 bases from J, with 15 bases between. CDR3 length: 16 residues. Germline CDR1 SNHLY, CDR2 FYNNEI. CDR3 residues: CASSGTDLSSNYGYTF. The CDR3 nucleotides are TGTGCCAGCAGTGGGACAGACCTGTCTTCTAACTATGGCTACACCTTC.

V is TRBV28 and J is TRBJ1-1; D remains ambiguous. V was cut by 0 bases and J by 6 bases, with 8 bases left in between. The CDR3 runs to 13 residues. CDR1 and CDR2 (germline): MDHEN, SYDVKM. CDR3 bases: TGTGCCAGCAGTTTATGGGCCCAGGCTGAAGCTTTCTTT. Protein product: CASSLWAQAEAFF.

V gene TRBV5-4 combines with J gene TRBJ2-4; D tentatively reads TRBD1 or TRBD2 (6 bases each). Deletions cut 4 bases from V and 3 bases from J, with 14 bases between. The CDR3 runs 15 residues. Germline values: CDR1 SGHNT, CDR2 YYREEE (reference sequence). The CDR3 nucleotides are TGTGCCAGCAGCAAGGGGGGCGGAGGCAAAAACATTCAGTACTTC. Its protein product is CASSKGGGGKNIQYF.

The genes are TRBV15 and TRBJ1-2, with 11 bases aligning to TRBD1. After removal of 5 bases from V and 2 bases from J, the junction contained 4 bases not matched to a gene. The CDR3 is 15 amino acids. CDR1 is LNHNV and CDR2 is YYDKDF in the germline V gene (reference sequence). The CDR3 reads CATSHRDRGNYGYTF. For the CDR3, the DNA is TGTGCCACCAGCCACAGGGACAGGGGGAACTATGGCTACACCTTC.

The J gene is TRBJ1-1, the V gene TRBV5-8; no definite D call. V shed 5 bases and J shed 7 bases, with 12 bases lying between them. The CDR3 has 12 amino acids. Per germline, CDR1 SGHTS and CDR2 YDEGEE. CDR3 sequence: CASRLPGFEAFF. Written as DNA, the CDR3 is TGTGCCAGCAGACTTCCCGGGTTTGAAGCTTTCTTT. Full variable domain (missing parts from reference TRBV5-8 and TRBJ1-1): EAGVTQSPTHLIKTRGQQATLRCSPISGHTSVYWYQQALGLGLQFLLWYDEGEERNRGNFPPRFSGRQFPNYSSELNVNALELEDSALYLCASRLPGFEAFFGQGTRLTVV.

The V and J genes are TRBV4-1 and TRBJ2-5; 9 positions match TRBD1. Germline-derived CDR1 and CDR2 are MGHRA and YSYEKL. J lost 5 bases, V lost 5 bases, and 9 bases had no gene match. CDR3 size: 15 residues. CDR3 nucleotides: TGCGCCAGCAGCTCGCGGGACAGGGATATGGAGACCCAGTACTTC. Its protein is CASSSRDRDMETQYF.

The chain uses TRBV19 and TRBJ2-3; 11 bases align to TRBD2. Germline assignment: CDR1 LNHDA and CDR2 SQIVND (reference sequence). V was clipped by 5 bases and J by 0 bases; unmatched bases: 7. This CDR3 has 17 residues. The CDR3 region is CASSPPRLAGSTDTQYF. The CDR3 region has the DNA TGTGCCAGTAGTCCTCCCCGACTAGCGGGAAGCACAGATACGCAGTATTTT.

The chain links TRBV4-1 to TRBJ2-1, with 9 bases aligning to TRBD2. With 3 bases clipped from V and 4 bases from J, the junction kept 16 bases outside the gene matches. In germline, CDR1 is MGHRA, CDR2 YSYEKL. The CDR3 length is 19 residues. CDR3 nucleotides: TGCGCCAGCAGCCACCTAGGGCGGGAGGGTAGGGCTACGTACAATGAGCAGTTCTTC. Residues: CASSHLGREGRATYNEQFF.

The chain has TRBV6-1 and TRBJ2-3, with TRBD1 matching over 8 bases. With 7 bases clipped from V and 2 bases from J, the junction kept 8 bases outside the gene matches. This CDR3 is built from 15 residues. Germline-derived CDR1 and CDR2 are MNHNS and SASEGT. CDR3 in amino acids: CASTRDRSITDTQYF. For the CDR3, the DNA is TGTGCCAGCACCCGGGACAGGAGTATCACAGATACGCAGTATTTT.

This chain links TRBV28 with TRBJ1-5, with 7 positions matching TRBD1. V was pared by 6 bases and J by 6 bases, with 8 bases of the junction left unmatched. This CDR3 has 14 amino acids. Germline V CDR1 and CDR2: MDHEN, SYDVKM. The CDR3 sequence is CASSGGQFSQPQHF. In nucleotides, the CDR3 is TGTGCCAGCAGCGGGGGACAGTTCAGTCAGCCCCAGCATTTT.

The chain employs TRBV5-6 and TRBJ2-1; 7 bases align to TRBD2. Trimming removed 1 base from V and 4 bases from J; junction bases left unmatched: 5. Germline CDR1 SGHDT, CDR2 YYEEEE. The CDR3 loop spans 15 amino acids. DNA of the CDR3: TGTGCCAGCAGCTTGTTCCTAGCGGAATACAATGAGCAGTTCTTC. Translation gives CASSLFLAEYNEQFF.

The V gene is TRBV7-2, the J gene TRBJ2-2; 7 bases align to TRBD1. This CDR3 has 15 amino acids. Germline V gene lookup returns CDR1 SGHTA and CDR2 FQGNSA. Trimming took 4 bases from V and 5 from J; bases not matched to a gene: 7. CDR3 DNA sequence: TGTGCCAGCAGCTCCTGGACAGGCGGGACCGGGGAGCTGTTTTTT. It translates to CASSSWTGGTGELFF. Looking up the rest from reference TRBV7-2 and TRBJ2-2 gives the full variable domain: GAGVSQSPSNKVTEKGKDVELRCDPISGHTALYWYRQSLGQGLEFLIYFQGNSAPDKSGLPSDRFSAERTGGSVSTLTIQRTQQEDSAVYLCASSSWTGGTGELFFGEGSRLTVL.

This clone was seen once. CDR3 DNA: TGTGCCAGCAGTCCCGGGAACCGGGAGCTGTTTTTT. Its translation is CASSPGNRELFF. The V call is TRBV11-3, the J call TRBJ2-2; D possibly corresponds to TRBD2 (5 bases). The length of the CDR3 is 12 residues. The ends were cut back, 6 bases at V and 9 bases at J, with 11 bases in the middle. The V gene's germline CDR1 is SGHNT and CDR2 YENEEA.

About this clone itself: At one boundary the junction diverges from the germline segment, which might be a read error. The chain recombines TRBV7-2 with TRBJ2-7; TRBD2 matches at 10 bases. Germline loops: CDR1 SGHTA, CDR2 FQGNSA. The CDR3 sequence is 13 residues long. The CDR3 loop reads CASSLVGWLAGAF. The CDR3 bases are TGTGCCAGCAGCTTAGTTGGTTGGCTAGCGGGGGCTTTC.

The chain recombines TRBV7-2 with TRBJ2-2; TRBD2 aligns across 11 bases. There are 19 residues in the CDR3. The V and J ends lost 1 base and 5 bases, in that order; junction bases with no gene match: 12. CDR1 and CDR2 (germline): SGHTA, FQGNSA. In DNA form, the CDR3 reads TGTGCCAGCAGCTTAGTCTTACGCCTAGCGGGAGGAGGGACCGGGGAGCTGTTTTTT. It is translated as CASSLVLRLAGGGTGELFF.

This clone was detected once. The V and J genes are TRBV7-3 and TRBJ1-3; no clear D gene. V was clipped by 0 bases and J by 2 bases, with 5 bases between them. This CDR3 has 14 residues. CDR1 SGHTA and CDR2 FQGTGA come from the germline V gene. The CDR3 bases are TGTGCCAGCAGCTTAACGGGGACTGGAAACACCATATATTTT. Protein: CASSLTGTGNTIYF.

The sample holds a few counts of this clone. The V gene is TRBV5-5, the J gene TRBJ1-1, with 8 bases that match TRBD1. The CDR3 has 15 residues. The junction had 2 bases not matched to a gene; V was cut back by 1 base and J by 0 bases. Germline V gene data show CDR1 as SGHKS and CDR2 as YYEKEE (reference sequence). For the CDR3, the DNA is TGTGCCAGCAGCTTGCAGGGGGCGGTGAACACTGAAGCTTTCTTT. It encodes CASSLQGAVNTEAFF.

The rearrangement links TRBV7-9 to TRBJ2-1; the match to TRBD2 covers 9 bases. Losses at the gene ends were 5 bases for V and 9 bases for J; bases not matched to a gene: 11. The CDR3 is made up of 15 amino acids. From germline, CDR1 is SEHNR and CDR2 FQNEAQ (reference sequence). The CDR3 region has the DNA TGTGCCAGCAGCCCGGGGACTAGCCGTTTCGGTGAGCAGTTCTTC. It is translated as CASSPGTSRFGEQFF.

V and J are TRBV27 and TRBJ1-2, with D perhaps matching TRBD1 (6 bases). The CDR3 sequence is 15 residues long. The V end lost 7 bases, the J end lost 9 bases, and 24 bases lay between the germline ends. Germline assignment: CDR1 MNHEY and CDR2 SMNVEV (reference sequence). CDR3 sequence (DNA): TGTGCCAGCACCGCCTTTGCAGGGGCTGTTATGAGCTACACCTTC. Translating gives CASTAFAGAVMSYTF.

This sequence joins TRBV4-3 and TRBJ2-7; possible D gene TRBD2, 6 bases. The CDR3 spans 15 residues. CDR1 is LGHNA and CDR2 is YSLEER in the germline V gene. V was clipped by 2 bases and J by 4 bases, with 15 bases between them. CDR3: CASSQRPGAAYEQYF. The CDR3, as DNA: TGCGCCAGCAGCCAACGTCCGGGAGCGGCGTACGAGCAGTACTTC.

There are many counts of this clone. The chain carries TRBV4-1 and TRBJ2-7; 11 nucleotides match TRBD1. The CDR3 consists of 16 residues. Germline V gene sequence: CDR1 MGHRA, CDR2 YSYEKL. Trimming at V came to 3 bases and at J to 3 bases, leaving 7 bases not matched to a gene. CDR3: CASSQGQGGSGYEQYF. CDR3 nucleotides: TGCGCCAGCAGCCAGGGACAGGGGGGTTCAGGCTACGAGCAGTACTTC.

This clone has just a few counts. This chain uses TRBV19 with TRBJ2-2; D is unclear. Looked up from germline, CDR1 is LNHDA and CDR2 is SQIVND (reference sequence). V gave up 7 bases and J gave up 4 bases, with 19 bases separating them. The CDR3 sequence is 16 residues long. CDR3 protein: CASNPTARLLTGELFF. In nucleotides, the CDR3 is TGTGCCAGTAACCCGACCGCTCGGCTACTCACCGGGGAGCTGTTTTTT. The full variable domain, with the rest looked up from reference TRBV19 and TRBJ2-2, is DGGITQSPKYLFRKEGQNVTLSCEQNLNHDAMYWYRQDPGQGLRLIYYSQIVNDFQKGDIAEGYSVSREKKESFPLTVTSAQKNPTAFYLCASNPTARLLTGELFFGEGSRLTVL.

The chain is built from TRBV12-5 and TRBJ2-2; 9 bases are a match to TRBD2. Trimming cost V 0 bases and J 4 bases; bases outside gene matches: 6. This CDR3 spans 17 amino acids. The V gene's germline CDR1 is LGHNT and CDR2 FRNRAP. CDR3 in DNA: TGTGCTAGTGGTTTGGTTATGGCGGGAGGGCTCACCGGGGAGCTGTTTTTT. As protein: CASGLVMAGGLTGELFF.